The 10 T cell receptor beta chains below come from one sample, sequenced in a study of T cells in Graves' hyperthyroidism and ophthalmopathy. TCR beta CDR3 sequences were amplified from RNA transcripts. HTBI primers were the set used in a first-round RT-PCR of the TCR CDR3. Each CDR3 protein is one row after TCRdb ran MiXCR on the multiplex PCR reads. The repertoire has some 250,000 distinct CDR3 sequences, approximately 15% of them found once; the top ten carry less than 15%. Sequences were obtained from blood. The receptor source for this set is a woman aged 40 to 55 with Graves' hyperthyroidism that later progressed to Graves' ophthalmopathy.

This clonotype has a handful of counts. The rearrangement joins TRBV20-1 to TRBJ2-3; D ambiguous. Germline lookup yields CDR1 DFQATT and CDR2 SNEGSKA (reference sequence). The V gene lost 8 bases and the J gene lost 5 bases, with 14 bases spanning the gap. The CDR3 consists of 12 residues. CDR3 protein: CSSSLPEDTQYF. The CDR3 region has the DNA TGCAGTTCGTCCCTTCCGGAAGATACGCAGTATTTT.

The chain couples TRBV7-9 to TRBJ2-5, with D possibly TRBD1 on 5 matching bases. The CDR3 contains 11 residues. The ends were cut back, 1 base at V and 12 bases at J, with 9 bases in the middle. Germline V gene lookup returns CDR1 SEHNR and CDR2 FQNEAQ (reference sequence). CDR3 nucleotide sequence: TGTGCCAGCAGCTTAGAGGCAGGGAAGTACTTC. It specifies CASSLEAGKYF.

In regard to this clonotype: This clone may be a read error of a much larger clone one base away. The chain carries TRBV9 and TRBJ2-3; D is undetermined. The better agreement between TRBJ1-5 and the DNA end casts doubt on the J call. The CDR3 length is 17 residues. Germline-derived CDR1 and CDR2 are SGDLS and YYNGEE. CDR3 sequence reads: CASSVGSSGRVTDTQHF. The CDR3 DNA reads TGTGCCAGCAGCGTAGGTAGTAGCGGGAGGGTCACAGATACGCAGCATTTT.

This clonotype appeared many times. The junction does not match germline at one end; this may be a read error. The V and J genes are TRBV29-1 and TRBJ1-4; D is ambiguous. Germline CDR1 and CDR2: SQVTM and ANQGSEA. The CDR3 sequence is 13 residues long. The CDR3 DNA reads TGCAGCGTTGTAGAGGGTTTGGATGAGAAACTGTTTTTT. Protein product: CSVVEGLDEKLFF.

This clonotype was counted ten times or more. The chain carries TRBV28 and TRBJ1-6, with 10 bases identical to TRBD1. The CDR3 contains 15 residues. Unmatched junction bases numbered 13, after V lost 6 bases and J lost 14 bases. Germline CDR1 and CDR2: MDHEN and SYDVKM. The CDR3 is CASRPGDRGTMSLHF. The CDR3 bases are TGTGCCAGCAGACCTGGGGACAGGGGAACAATGTCCCTCCACTTT.

The gene calls are TRBV27 and TRBJ2-1, with 11 nucleotides matching TRBD2. Trimming removed 5 bases from V and 3 bases from J; junction bases left unmatched: 6. The CDR3 is 16 amino acids. Germline loops: CDR1 MNHEY, CDR2 SMNVEV (reference sequence). The CDR3 bases are TGTGCCAGCAGTCTCCTGACTAGCGGGATCTACAATGAGCAGTTCTTC. Its translation: CASSLLTSGIYNEQFF.

A few counts support this clonotype. The rearrangement joins TRBV4-1 to TRBJ1-5; D gene uncertain. The germline CDR1 and CDR2 sequences are MGHRA and YSYEKL. V shed 1 base and J shed 5 bases, with 12 bases lying between them. The length of the CDR3 is 15 residues. CDR3 loop: CASSQGEGAYQPQHF. The DNA of the CDR3 is TGCGCCAGCAGCCAAGGTGAGGGAGCGTATCAGCCCCAGCATTTT.

A note on this clonotype: This could be a read error, since a much larger clone is one nucleotide away. The chain combines TRBV15 with TRBJ1-4; tentative D call: TRBD1 (5 bases). CDR3 length equals 14 residues. Germline V gene sequence: CDR1 LNHNV, CDR2 YYDKDF (reference sequence). The CDR3 sequence is CSTSWTFSNEKLFF. In DNA form, the CDR3 reads TGTTCCACCAGCTGGACATTTTCCAATGAAAAACTGTTTTTT.

This clonotype was picked up many times. The chain employs TRBV5-4 and TRBJ2-5; TRBD1 matches at 8 bases. Germline CDR1 SGHNT, CDR2 YYREEE (reference sequence). The CDR3 length is 15 residues. Trimming at V came to 0 bases and at J to 4 bases, leaving 5 bases not matched to a gene. In DNA form, the CDR3 reads TGTGCCAGCAGCTTGGAGGGACAGGCAGGAGAGACCCAGTACTTC. It yields the protein CASSLEGQAGETQYF. The full variable domain, completed using reference TRBV5-4 and TRBJ2-5, is ETGVTQSPTHLIKTRGQQVTLRCSSQSGHNTVSWYQQALGQGPQFIFQYYREEENGRGNFPPRFSGLQFPNYSSELNVNALELDDSALYLCASSLEGQAGETQYFGPGTRLLVL.

This clonotype was detected many times. The chain employs TRBV11-2 and TRBJ2-7; TRBD1 aligns across 10 bases. The germline CDR1 and CDR2 sequences are SGHAT and FQNNGV. V shed 5 bases, J shed 3 bases, and the junction held 10 bases outside the gene matches. CDR3 length: 16 residues. For the CDR3, the DNA is TGTGCCAGCAGCCCAAGTCGCGGACAGGGGGTCTACGAGCAGTACTTC. Protein: CASSPSRGQGVYEQYF.